This TCR beta chain originates from a study of identical twins. General study findings and limits: One should note that invariant MAIT and iNKT cells could partly confound zero-insertion analyses. For monozygotic twins, models underestimated out-of-frame TCR alpha sharing.

This clonotype was detected only a few times. The antigen is not known. Trimming took 7 bases from V and 2 from J; bases not matched to a gene: 7. This CDR3 region has 15 residues. From germline, CDR1 is ENHRY and CDR2 SYGVKD. Addition of a universal primer site occurred through template switching, and cDNA carried unique molecular identifiers. MiXCR, run by TCRdb on the 5' RACE reads, gives a single entry per CDR3 protein. There are 1.5 million to 2 million distinct CDR3 sequences in the sample; about 32% occur only once, and 0.27% lies in the top ten. The origin of this receptor is a newborn girl in good health. Source material: cord blood. The rearrangement joins TRBV10-3 to TRBJ2-1, with 8 positions matching TRBD1. This CDR3 reads CAITIGQGPYNEQFF. The CDR3 DNA sequence: TGTGCCATCACCATCGGACAGGGACCCTACAATGAGCAGTTCTTC.